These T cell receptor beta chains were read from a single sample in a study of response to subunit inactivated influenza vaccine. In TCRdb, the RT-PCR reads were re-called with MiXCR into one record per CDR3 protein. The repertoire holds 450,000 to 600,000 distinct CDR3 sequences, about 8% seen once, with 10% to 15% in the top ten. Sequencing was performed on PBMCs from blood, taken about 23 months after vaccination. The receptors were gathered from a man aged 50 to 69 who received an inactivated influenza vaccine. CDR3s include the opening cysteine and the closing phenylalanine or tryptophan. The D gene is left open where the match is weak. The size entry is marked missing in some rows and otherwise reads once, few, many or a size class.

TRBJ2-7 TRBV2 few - CASSEVSTVSGEQYF TGTGCCAGCAGTGAAGTAAGTACCGTCTCCGGCGAGCAGTACTTC
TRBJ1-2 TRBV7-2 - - CASSLGPTAHTF TGTGCCAGCAGCTTAGGGCCGACAGCCCACACCTTC
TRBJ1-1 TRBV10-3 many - CAISDVPGTDMNTEAFF TGTGCCATCAGTGACGTCCCGGGAACAGATATGAACACTGAAGCTTTCTTT
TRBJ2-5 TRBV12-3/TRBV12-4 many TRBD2 CASRLSGREETQYF TGTGCCAGCAGGCTTAGCGGGAGGGAAGAGACCCAGTACTTC
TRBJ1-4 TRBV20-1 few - CSAAPTATNEKLFF TGCAGTGCTGCCCCCACTGCAACTAATGAAAAACTGTTTTTT
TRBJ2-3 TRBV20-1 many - CSARPFRRDTQYF TGCAGTGCTAGACCCTTCAGGAGGGATACGCAGTATTTT
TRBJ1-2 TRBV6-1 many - CASSDLGSGYTF TGTGCCAGCAGTGACCTGGGGTCTGGCTACACCTTC
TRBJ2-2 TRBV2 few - CASGTGLAGELFF TGTGCCAGCGGCACAGGGTTAGCCGGGGAGCTGTTTTTT
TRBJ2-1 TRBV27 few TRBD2 CAKIAGVNYNEQFF TGTGCCAAAATAGCGGGAGTAAACTACAATGAGCAGTTCTTC
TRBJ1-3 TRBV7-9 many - CASTPWNGNTIYF TGTGCCAGCACCCCGTGGAATGGAAACACCATATATTTT
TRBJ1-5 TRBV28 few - CASRPVGTNQPQHF TGTGCCTCCCGCCCGGTGGGCACCAATCAGCCCCAGCATTTT
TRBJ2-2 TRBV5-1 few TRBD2 CASSSRLAGGTTGELFF TGCGCCAGCAGCTCGAGACTAGCGGGGGGAACCACCGGGGAGCTGTTTTTT
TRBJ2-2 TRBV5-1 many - CASRPTSRAGELFF TGCGCCAGCAGGCCGACTAGTCGTGCCGGGGAGCTGTTTTTT
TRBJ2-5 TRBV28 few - CASSPTEETQYF TGTGCCAGCAGCCCGACAGAAGAGACCCAGTACTTC
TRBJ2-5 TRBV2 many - CASSESETQYF TGTGCCAGCAGTGAGAGCGAGACCCAGTACTTC
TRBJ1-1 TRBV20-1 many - CSARDQGWTEAFF TGCAGTGCTAGGGATCAGGGGTGGACTGAAGCTTTCTTT
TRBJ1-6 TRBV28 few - CASTIGWGGGSPLHF TGTGCCAGCACCATAGGATGGGGGGGAGGTTCACCCCTCCACTTT
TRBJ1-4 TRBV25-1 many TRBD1 CASSERGGREKLFF TGTGCCAGCAGTGAGAGAGGGGGCCGCGAAAAACTGTTTTTT
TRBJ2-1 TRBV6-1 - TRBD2 CATRGSGYNEQFF TGTGCCACCCGGGGTAGCGGGTACAATGAGCAGTTCTTC
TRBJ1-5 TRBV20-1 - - CSARDPSRTVGAGQPQHF TGCAGTGCTAGAGACCCCTCTCGAACAGTGGGGGCCGGTCAGCCCCAGCATTTT